The T cell receptor (beta chain) described here comes from a study of T cells in women clearing cervical HPV infection (dated by TCRdb to the late 2010s). About the investigation overall: Cases were some 26 women with histologically confirmed HPV16-related CIN3 or worse, including 2 invasive cancers. Controls were around 23 women whose single incident HPV16 infection cleared within 12 months without precancer or cancer developing. Blood from cases was collected at the visit where the lesion was first found, while blood from controls was collected once the infection could no longer be detected. Among cases, blood sampling occurred a median of 149 days after lesion detection, with an interquartile range of about 80 to 200 days. Since HLA typing was available for only a few women, HLA type could not be ruled out as a confounder. Nested within Costa Rica's Guanacaste HPV Natural History Study, an exploratory proof-of-principle case-control study compared TCR repertoires across cervical HPV16 outcomes. Cases and controls were matched on year of sample collection and on age within five years. Median age was about 30 years in cases versus roughly 37 in controls, and baseline characteristics did not differ significantly. In the parent cohort, around 10,000 women aged 18 or older were enrolled in Guanacaste, Costa Rica, during about 1992 to 1994 and were followed for less than 8 years. Quality controls consisted of five blinded duplicates per group, for a total of about 60 samples made up of roughly 50 participants and around ten replicates. Summary of the overall study and its limitations: T-cell numbers per sample were unknown, so richness differences could reflect varying T-cell content rather than repertoire biology. Lower TRBV6-7 relative abundance was observed in cases than in controls (approximately 0.1% versus 0.17%; Bonferroni P = 0.0008). Random forest classifiers that combined richness and V gene abundances separated cases from controls with an estimated AUC of approximately 0.78. Because of the cross-sectional design, the study could not determine whether the associations came before infection or resulted from infection, and neither effector/memory subsets nor HPV-specific T cells were isolated. Significantly higher TCR repertoire richness was observed in CIN3+ cases than in controls across sequencing depths, whereas no difference in evenness was found.

Using the immunoSEQ assay, multiplex PCR amplified TCR beta CDR3 regions from an average of 1200 ng of genomic DNA per sample. The assay corrected primer bias using a complete synthetic TCR repertoire to establish an amplification baseline. Amplicons were sequenced on the Illumina platform. For the original study's pipeline: Sequence errors were corrected by clustering with frequency ratios and a modified nearest-neighbor algorithm, and the sequences were then analyzed in the immunoSEQ Analyzer using IMGT gene definitions. At each rarefaction depth, TCR richness and evenness were averaged across 20 rarefaction repeats, and any sample with fewer sequences than the depth was left out. V, D and J gene relative abundances were compared between groups with Wilcoxon rank sum tests, applying FDR correction. In the blinded duplicates, the intraclass correlation was over 95% for TCR richness and averaged about 80% across more than 65 gene segments. In its TCRdb copy, this immuneACCESS table keeps in-frame sequences only and misses some clones. Where compared with another copy, unresolved V genes explain less than half of these, and the others have no known cause. The D gene and trimming were derived from the DNA, and the V and J assignments and clone size from that table. The table kept for this sample lists 35,000 to 45,000 clones. The ten biggest clones cover about 1.2% of the sample.

Notes on this clone: There is no known antigen for this receptor. The missing CDR3 end, 3 residues past where the read stops, is filled in from the germline J gene.

There are 12 amino acids in the CDR3, from cysteine to phenylalanine inclusive. The 27 bases shown cover part of the CDR3, and their frame starts at base 1. The germline V gene (reference sequence) yields DFQATT for CDR1 and SNEGSKA for CDR2. V lost 1 base and J lost 10 bases, and the count of bases not matched to a germline gene is 3. Every participant had a single incident cervical HPV16 infection, and women with prevalent HPV16 infections were excluded. Cervical HPV DNA was detected with MY09/MY11 PCR, and genotyping was done with dot-blot hybridization. Fifteen mL of heparinized blood were centrifuged, and the buffy coat was split into aliquots, frozen at -30 degrees C, and then kept at -80 degrees C. Genomic DNA was extracted from buffy coat specimens using QIAGEN kits.

This sequence was found in a woman aged 18 to 75 with a cervical HPV16 infection that either progressed to CIN3+ or cleared (not recorded which). Material for sequencing was blood buffy coat. Here the chain combines TRBV20-1 and TRBJ1-4; the central 7 bases match TRBD1. The part of the CDR3 DNA that was read is TGCAGTGCTAGAGGAGAGGGGGCAAAA. Its protein is CSARGEGAK. The full CDR3 protein is CSARGEGAKLFF.